The 10 T cell receptor beta chains listed next were all sequenced from one sample in a study of T cells in Graves' hyperthyroidism and ophthalmopathy. Amplification of TCR beta CDR3 regions used RNA as the template. First-round RT-PCR targeting the TCR CDR3 was performed with the HTBI primer set. TCRdb independently ran MiXCR on the multiplex PCR reads; one entry per CDR3 protein. Among a few hundred thousand distinct CDR3 sequences, around 18% were seen once, and the ten largest hold 40%. The sequenced sample consisted of blood. The receptor set was obtained from a man between 18 and 35 years old with Graves' ophthalmopathy.

In this sample, this clonotype turned up many times. The gene calls are TRBV7-8 and TRBJ2-7; D is ambiguous. The germline gives CDR1 SGHVS, CDR2 FQNEAQ. The length of the CDR3 is 13 residues. The V and J ends lost 11 bases and 2 bases respectively, with 16 bases between them. The CDR3 coding sequence is TGTGCCTCCGGCGGTGGTGATGCCTACGAGCAGTACTTC. It codes for CASGGGDAYEQYF.

The genes are TRBV5-4 and TRBJ2-5, with 8 bases matching TRBD1. The CDR3 has 15 amino acids. Trimming removed 2 bases from V and 4 bases from J; junction bases left unmatched: 7. Germline loops: CDR1 SGHNT, CDR2 YYREEE (reference sequence). CDR3 protein: CASSFETGAGETQYF. The CDR3 bases are TGTGCCAGCAGCTTCGAGACAGGGGCGGGAGAGACCCAGTACTTC.

The table lists this clonotype with a few counts. The chain employs TRBV7-9 and TRBJ2-3, with TRBD2 matching over 7 bases. Germline trimming cut 8 bases from V and 0 bases from J; bases unmatched to any gene: 2. Looked up from germline, CDR1 is SEHNR and CDR2 is FQNEAQ (reference sequence). The CDR3 runs 13 residues. The CDR3 protein is CASLRGSTDTQYF. In DNA, the CDR3 is TGTGCCAGCCTGCGGGGGAGCACAGATACGCAGTATTTT.

This clonotype was counted many times. The CDR3 here is CASSPGGSYGYTF. The CDR3 bases are TGCGCCAGCAGCCCGGGGGGGAGCTATGGCTACACCTTC. The chain links TRBV5-1 to TRBJ1-2, with D possibly being TRBD1 (5 bases). The V and J ends lost 4 bases and 4 bases respectively, with 11 bases between them. CDR3 length equals 13 residues. Germline-derived CDR1 and CDR2 are SGHRS and YFSETQ.

The sample holds one count of this clonotype. A clone one base away is much larger, so this may be a read error. The V call is TRBV24-1, the J call TRBJ2-2, with TRBD1 matching over 9 bases. V was clipped by 3 bases and J by 1 base; unmatched bases: 8. This CDR3 is built from 18 residues. Germline V CDR1 and CDR2: KGHDR, SFDVKD. Here the CDR3 reads CATSDPPGQGMNTGELFF. In nucleotides, the CDR3 is TGTGCCACCAGTGATCCACCGGGACAGGGAATGAACACCGGGGAGCTGTTTTTT.

The V call is TRBV19, the J call TRBJ2-2; D perhaps matches TRBD1 (6 bases). Germline values: CDR1 LNHDA, CDR2 SQIVND (reference sequence). The CDR3 spans 18 residues. The ends were cut back, 3 bases at V and 5 bases at J, with 22 bases in the middle. In nucleotides, the CDR3 is TGTGCCAGTAGTATGATCAGGGGTGGTCAGGGTCGGACCGGGGAGCTGTTTTTT. Its translation: CASSMIRGGQGRTGELFF.

This clonotype has at least ten counts. V and J are TRBV7-8 and TRBJ2-3, with TRBD2 matching 7 bases. The CDR3 consists of 16 residues. With 0 bases clipped from V and 2 bases from J, the junction kept 5 bases outside the gene matches. Germline CDR1 and CDR2: SGHVS and FQNEAQ. CDR3 nucleotide sequence: TGTGCCAGCAGCTTAGCTGGGGGGGGTCCCACAGATACGCAGTATTTT. Protein product: CASSLAGGGPTDTQYF.

This clonotype was observed a handful of times. The chain employs TRBV24-1 and TRBJ1-3; D not certain. The CDR3 has 13 amino acids. Germline V gene data show CDR1 as KGHDR and CDR2 as SFDVKD. V was cut by 4 bases and J by 6 bases, with 9 bases left in between. The CDR3 coding sequence is TGTGCCACCAGTGACGTAGGGAAAAACACCATATATTTT. Its protein is CATSDVGKNTIYF.

The gene calls are TRBV4-1 and TRBJ2-2; unclear D gene. Germline V CDR1 and CDR2: MGHRA, YSYEKL. V was shortened by 1 base and J by 4 bases, with 10 bases between the two germline ends. The CDR3 is 15 amino acids. CDR3 in amino acids: CASSQAGLPTGELFF. DNA for the CDR3: TGCGCCAGCAGCCAAGCCGGGCTCCCCACCGGGGAGCTGTTTTTT.

This clonotype appeared many times. The V call is TRBV20-1, the J call TRBJ1-5, with D possibly being TRBD1 (5 bases). The CDR3 consists of 14 residues. Germline CDR1 DFQATT, CDR2 SNEGSKA (reference sequence). V gave up 3 bases and J gave up 6 bases, with 15 bases separating them. CDR3 nucleotides: TGCAGTGCTAGGGGTGGGTCAGGGATTCAGCCCCAGCATTTT. Translating it yields CSARGGSGIQPQHF.